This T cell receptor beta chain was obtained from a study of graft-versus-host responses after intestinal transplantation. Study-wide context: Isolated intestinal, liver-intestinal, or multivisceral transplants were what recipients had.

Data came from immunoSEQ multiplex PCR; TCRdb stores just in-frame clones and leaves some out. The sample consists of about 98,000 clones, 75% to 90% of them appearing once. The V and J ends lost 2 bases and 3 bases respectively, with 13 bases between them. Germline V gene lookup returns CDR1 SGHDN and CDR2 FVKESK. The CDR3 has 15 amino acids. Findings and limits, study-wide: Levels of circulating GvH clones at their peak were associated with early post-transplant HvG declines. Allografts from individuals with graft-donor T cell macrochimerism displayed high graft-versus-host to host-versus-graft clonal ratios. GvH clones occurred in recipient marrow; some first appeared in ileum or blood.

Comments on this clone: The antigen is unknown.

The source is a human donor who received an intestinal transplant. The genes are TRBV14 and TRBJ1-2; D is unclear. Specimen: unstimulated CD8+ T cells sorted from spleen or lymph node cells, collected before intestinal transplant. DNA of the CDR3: TGTGCCAGCAGCCAACTAAAACAGCCCTACTATGGCTACACCTTC. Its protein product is CASSQLKQPYYGYTF. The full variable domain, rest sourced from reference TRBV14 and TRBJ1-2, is EAGVTQFPSHSVIEKGQTVTLRCDPISGHDNLYWYRRVMGKEIKFLLHFVKESKQDESGMPNNRFLAERTGGTYSTLKVQPAELEDSGVYFCASSQLKQPYYGYTFGSGTRLTVV.